The 27 T cell receptor beta chains listed next were all sequenced from one sample in a study of blood T cell repertoires in COVID-19. Measured with immunoSEQ multiplex PCR; TCRdb has only the in-frame clones, and not every one. The sample carries some 100,000 clones, approximately 91% recorded once. Sequencing input: peripheral blood. The source is a woman in her 70s with acute or convalescent COVID-19.

This sequence joins TRBV11-2 and TRBJ2-2, with unresolved D. The V end was cut by 7 bases, the J end by 7 bases, with 7 bases between. Germline V CDR1 and CDR2: SGHAT, FQNNGV. CDR3 length: 11 residues. The DNA for the CDR3 is TGTGCCAGCAACCGGTTCGGGGAGCTGTTTTTT. Encoded protein: CASNRFGELFF.

The chain joins TRBV19 to TRBJ1-1; 7 bases map to TRBD1. Per the germline V gene, CDR1 is LNHDA and CDR2 is SQIVND (reference sequence). Trimming cost V 3 bases and J 4 bases; bases outside gene matches: 14. There are 17 residues in the CDR3. CDR3 bases: TGTGCCAGTAGTATCCCGTCGGCAGGGGGAGATGGCACTGAAGCTTTCTTT. Translated: CASSIPSAGGDGTEAFF.

This sequence joins TRBV18 and TRBJ2-1; D possibly corresponds to TRBD1 (5 bases). CDR1 KGHSH and CDR2 LQKENI come from the germline V gene. Trimming cost V 3 bases and J 8 bases, with 14 bases left between them. CDR3 length: 14 amino acids. The CDR3 spells CASSPPSSRDEQFF. The CDR3 bases are TGTGCCAGCTCACCGCCCTCGAGCAGGGATGAGCAGTTCTTC. The variable domain in full, completed from reference TRBV18 and TRBJ2-1, reads NAGVMQNPRHLVRRRGQEARLRCSPMKGHSHVYWYRQLPEEGLKFMVYLQKENIIDESGMPKERFSAEFPKEGPSILRIQQVVRGDSAAYFCASSPPSSRDEQFFGPGTRLTVL.

This clone showed up just a few times. This sequence joins TRBV2 and TRBJ1-1; perhaps TRBD1 as D (5 bases). CDR1 and CDR2 (germline): SNHLY, FYNNEI. Trimming took 4 bases from V and 5 from J, leaving 11 bases between them. CDR3 length equals 13 residues. The CDR3 loop is CASSGSGRTEAFF. The CDR3 bases are TGTGCCAGCAGTGGTTCAGGGAGGACTGAAGCTTTCTTT.

The chain employs TRBV29-1 and TRBJ1-5; D ambiguous. Germline values: CDR1 SQVTM, CDR2 ANQGSEA. The CDR3 consists of 13 residues. Trimming left V 3 bases short and J 3 bases short, with 9 bases between. CDR3 loop: CSVEVSYNQPQHF. The DNA for the CDR3 is TGCAGCGTTGAGGTGAGCTACAATCAGCCCCAGCATTTT. The variable domain in full, completed from reference TRBV29-1 and TRBJ1-5, reads SAVISQKPSRDICQRGTSLTIQCQVDSQVTMMFWYRQQPGQSLTLIATANQGSEATYESGFVIDKFPISRPNLTFSTLTVSNMSPEDSSIYLCSVEVSYNQPQHFGDGTRLSIL.

The chain combines TRBV18 with TRBJ2-7; the match to TRBD2 covers 13 bases. Germline V gives CDR1 KGHSH, CDR2 LQKENI. The V and J ends lost 5 bases and 7 bases, in that order; junction bases with no gene match: 14. The CDR3 has 17 amino acids. CDR3 sequence: CASSAPGLAGPYQEQYF. In nucleotides, the CDR3 is TGTGCCAGCTCAGCCCCGGGACTAGCGGGGCCCTACCAGGAGCAGTACTTC.

The genes are TRBV11-2 and TRBJ1-1; maybe TRBD1 (6 bases). Trimming shortened V by 5 bases and J by 6 bases, and 13 bases separated the two germline ends. Germline CDR1 is SGHAT and CDR2 is FQNNGV. The CDR3 covers 13 residues. CDR3 nucleotides: TGTGCCAGCAGCCCCAACAGGGACCCTGAAGCTTTCTTT. Translating gives CASSPNRDPEAFF. Combining the CDR3 with reference TRBV11-2 and TRBJ1-1 gives the whole variable domain EAGVAQSPRYKIIEKRQSVAFWCNPISGHATLYWYQQILGQGPKLLIQFQNNGVVDDSQLPKDRFSAERLKGVDSTLKIQPAKLEDSAVYLCASSPNRDPEAFFGQGTRLTVV.

The rearrangement links TRBV18 to TRBJ2-5; D unresolved. Germline V gene data show CDR1 as KGHSH and CDR2 as LQKENI. The V end was cut by 2 bases, the J end by 2 bases, with 15 bases between. CDR3 length: 16 residues. The CDR3 spells CASSPVFQDGQETQYF. CDR3 DNA: TGTGCCAGCTCACCAGTCTTCCAGGATGGGCAAGAGACCCAGTACTTC.

The V call is TRBV6-6, the J call TRBJ1-1; possibly TRBD1 for D (6 bases). Between the trimmed V and J ends, which lost 4 bases and 1 base, there was a span of 10 bases. The CDR3 is 14 residues long. The germline CDR1 and CDR2 sequences are MNHNY and SVGAGI (reference sequence). The CDR3 region is CASSLGHANTEAFF. The CDR3 DNA follows: TGTGCCAGCAGTTTGGGACACGCGAACACTGAAGCTTTCTTT.

The CDR3, as DNA: TGTGCCAGCAGTCCTACAAGGACTAGCGGGGGTCTTCAGTACTTC. This gives the protein CASSPTRTSGGLQYF. The chain recombines TRBV6-5 with TRBJ2-4; 13 nucleotides align to TRBD2. CDR1 is MNHEY, CDR2 SVGAGI, per germline. Trimming cost V 5 bases and J 11 bases; bases outside gene matches: 9. This CDR3 has 15 amino acids.

This CDR3 is CASSSSLAGASGANVLTF. CDR3 nucleotides: TGTGCCAGCAGTTCCTCCCTAGCGGGGGCCTCTGGGGCCAACGTCCTGACTTTC. The rearrangement uses TRBV6-2 or TRBV6-3 and TRBJ2-6; 10 nucleotides align to TRBD2. V trimming: 4 bases; J trimming: 0 bases; junction bases outside the gene matches: 6. The CDR3 sequence is 18 residues long. Germline CDR1 and CDR2: MNHEY and SVGEGT.

Comments on this clone: The sample carries other DNA sequences with the same CDR3. V usage is TRBV5-1 and J usage is TRBJ2-5, with TRBD1 as a possible D gene (6 bases). The ends were cut back, 1 base at V and 1 base at J, with 8 bases in the middle. CDR1 and CDR2 from the germline V gene are SGHRS and YFSETQ. The CDR3 sequence is 14 residues long. DNA of the CDR3: TGCGCCAGCAGCTTGACGACAGGCCAAGAGACCCAGTACTTC. It specifies CASSLTTGQETQYF.

The V call is TRBV28, the J call TRBJ1-2, with 7 bases identical to TRBD1. V trimming: 3 bases; J trimming: 3 bases; junction bases outside the gene matches: 4. Germline assignment: CDR1 MDHEN and CDR2 SYDVKM. This CDR3 has 14 residues. The CDR3 loop reads CASSLGRGDYGYTF. DNA of the CDR3: TGTGCCAGCAGTTTGGGCAGGGGGGACTATGGCTACACCTTC.

The genes are TRBV28 and TRBJ2-5; the match to TRBD2 covers 10 bases. There are 15 residues in the CDR3. The germline gives CDR1 MDHEN, CDR2 SYDVKM. The trim removed 5 bases at V and 5 bases at J, leaving 8 bases unmatched. The CDR3 region has the DNA TGTGCCAGCAGTCCCAGCGGGAGGGCCGGGGAGACCCAGTACTTC. This sequence encodes CASSPSGRAGETQYF.

The rearrangement joins TRBV6-2 or TRBV6-3 to TRBJ1-2; maybe TRBD1 (5 bases). V was trimmed by 5 bases and J by 4 bases, leaving 14 bases between them. The CDR3 spans 14 residues. Germline lookup yields CDR1 MNHEY and CDR2 SVGEGT. The CDR3 spells CASSPGGTLYGYTF. The CDR3 DNA reads TGTGCCAGCAGTCCCGGGGGGACGCTCTATGGCTACACCTTC.

The chain couples TRBV5-1 to TRBJ2-3, with 9 bases aligning to TRBD2. The germline CDR1 and CDR2 sequences are SGHRS and YFSETQ. J was trimmed by 6 bases and V by 5 bases; bases with no gene match: 10. The CDR3 is 15 amino acids. Here the CDR3 reads CASRPLAGFSDTQYF. The CDR3 nucleotides read TGCGCCAGCAGACCTCTAGCGGGATTTTCTGATACGCAGTATTTT. The whole variable domain, filled in from reference TRBV5-1 and TRBJ2-3, reads KAGVTQTPRYLIKTRGQQVTLSCSPISGHRSVSWYQQTPGQGLQFLFEYFSETQRNKGNFPGRFSGRQFSNSRSEMNVSTLELGDSALYLCASRPLAGFSDTQYFGPGTRLTVL.

V is TRBV28 and J is TRBJ1-2, with D tentatively TRBD1 (6 bases). The CDR3 has 14 residues. V lost 5 bases and J lost 5, with 15 bases in between. Per the germline V gene, CDR1 is MDHEN and CDR2 is SYDVKM. In DNA, the CDR3 is TGTGCCAGCAGTCGGGTAGGGGGAAGGTATGGCTACACCTTC. The encoded protein is CASSRVGGRYGYTF.

V is TRBV27 and J is TRBJ1-6, with 10 positions matching TRBD1. V dropped 3 bases and J dropped 5; count of bases not matched to a gene: 7. Germline-derived CDR1 and CDR2 are MNHEY and SMNVEV (reference sequence). The CDR3 length is 17 residues. The CDR3 DNA sequence: TGTGCCAGCAGTTTCCGGGACAGGGGAATCAATAATTCACCCCTCCACTTT. The encoded protein is CASSFRDRGINNSPLHF.

This chain links TRBV6-6 with TRBJ1-5; 8 bases are shared with TRBD1. Germline loops: CDR1 MNHNY, CDR2 SVGAGI (reference sequence). CDR3 length: 15 amino acids. V dropped 8 bases and J dropped 7; count of bases not matched to a gene: 13. CDR3 protein: CASAWGRGREQPQHF. CDR3 coding DNA: TGTGCCAGCGCCTGGGGCAGGGGGCGAGAACAGCCCCAGCATTTT.

The sample holds one count of this clone. In nucleotides, the CDR3 is TGTGCCACCCGGGCGGGCGACGAGCAGTACGTC. Amino acids: CATRAGDEQYV. The chain uses TRBV19 and TRBJ2-7; D perhaps matches TRBD2 (5 bases). There are 11 residues in the CDR3. Germline V gene data show CDR1 as LNHDA and CDR2 as SQIVND (reference sequence). Trimming cost V 10 bases and J 5 bases, with 12 bases left between them.

CDR3 nucleotide sequence: TGTGCCAGCAGCCTTCACGGACTAGCGGGACAAGAGACCCAGTACTTC. Protein sequence: CASSLHGLAGQETQYF. The V gene is TRBV7-9, the J gene TRBJ2-5; the match to TRBD2 covers 12 bases. Trimming removed 5 bases from V and 2 bases from J; junction bases left unmatched: 6. This CDR3 is 16 amino acids long. Germline-derived CDR1 and CDR2 are SEHNR and FQNEAQ (reference sequence).

V usage is TRBV7-9 and J usage is TRBJ1-3; 8 bases line up with TRBD1. The trim removed 5 bases at V and 4 bases at J, leaving 7 bases unmatched. This CDR3 is 15 amino acids long. Germline V gives CDR1 SEHNR, CDR2 FQNEAQ (reference sequence). CDR3 DNA sequence: TGTGCCAGCAGCGATGGACAGGGCGAGGGAAACACCATATATTTT. It codes for CASSDGQGEGNTIYF.

This clone was detected only once. The chain joins TRBV6-2 or TRBV6-3 to TRBJ2-7, with D unclear. Germline values: CDR1 MNHEY, CDR2 SVGEGT. The CDR3 covers 12 residues. Trimming shortened V by 1 base and J by 3 bases, and 4 bases separated the two germline ends. The CDR3 DNA reads as TGTGCCAGCAGTTACTGGCTCTACGAGCAGTACTTC. Amino acids: CASSYWLYEQYF.

This chain uses TRBV5-1 with TRBJ2-3; 14 nucleotides agree with TRBD2. The junction had 3 bases not matched to a gene; V was cut back by 2 bases and J by 4 bases. There are 16 residues in the CDR3. Germline-derived CDR1 and CDR2 are SGHRS and YFSETQ. CDR3 in amino acids: CASSFEGLAGADTQYF. CDR3 sequence (DNA): TGCGCCAGCAGCTTTGAGGGACTAGCGGGGGCAGATACGCAGTATTTT.

The chain has TRBV6-5 and TRBJ1-1; unclear D gene. Germline V lookup: CDR1 MNHEY, CDR2 SVGAGI. CDR3 length: 13 residues. Trimming took 7 bases from V and 2 from J, leaving 11 bases between them. CDR3 nucleotide sequence: TGTGCCAGCATGGTCCGAGAAAACACTGAAGCTTTCTTT. Residues: CASMVRENTEAFF.

This chain joins TRBV5-6 and TRBJ1-6, with TRBD1 identical over 7 bases. Looked up from germline, CDR1 is SGHDT and CDR2 is YYEEEE. The CDR3 totals 17 residues. With V trimmed by 4 bases and J by 5 bases, 12 bases remained unmatched. CDR3 sequence: CASSPIQGRGDNSPLHF. The CDR3 DNA sequence: TGTGCCAGCAGCCCCATACAGGGGCGGGGAGATAATTCACCCCTCCACTTT.

The V call is TRBV4-1, the J call TRBJ1-4; D call uncertain. V lost 1 base and J 6 bases, leaving 9 bases between the germline ends. Germline CDR1 MGHRA, CDR2 YSYEKL. The CDR3 is 14 amino acids. The chain's CDR3 is CASSQVTADEKLFF. CDR3 nucleotide sequence: TGCGCCAGCAGCCAAGTAACAGCTGATGAAAAACTGTTTTTT.